This record concerns one T cell receptor beta chain sequence. Its specific antigen is unknown. Base qualities are not at hand, and no much larger clone is one base apart. The sample belongs to a study of T cells after posttransplantation cyclophosphamide (dated by TCRdb to between 2015 and 2016). For context, the study as a whole: The study tracked T cell repertoire reconstitution by TRB sequencing after myeloablative bone marrow transplantation using posttransplantation cyclophosphamide as GVHD prophylaxis. Antigen receptor sequencing covered samples from roughly 40 PTCy-treated patients and approximately 15 of their related bone marrow donors. Blood from all 35 or so PTCy patients who had 1-year posttransplant specimens underwent TRB sequencing. In 3 patients, up to roughly 3 additional blood samples taken between 2 and 5.2 years after transplant also underwent TRB sequencing, as did pretransplant blood from a handful of patients. Because TRA and TRB clonality were tightly correlated in nine or ten samples, subsequent TCR analyses were focused on TRB only. Public TRB sequences were searched against a database of over 3,600 sequences associated with responses to pathogens, tumor antigens, self-antigens and alloantigens. Summary of the overall study and its limitations: The TRB repertoires of T cells infiltrating skin or the GI tract showed only limited overlap with the TRB repertoires found in blood. Donor-recipient similarity was low at 1-2 months but rose over the first year, and later blood repertoires were often dominated by donor CD8+ memory clones. Across 40 to 55 patients, TRB clonality was highly associated with recipient CMV seropositivity and CMV reactivation, and diversity in PTCy patients was similar to diversity in CNI/methotrexate controls.

Genomic DNA was used for TRB sequencing, which was performed with the immunoSEQ assay at survey resolution or with the hsTCRB kit. On the authors' methods: The immunoSEQ software handled the initial read processing, while the LymphoSeq R package was used for the repertoire analyses. Clonality was calculated as 1 minus normalized Shannon entropy, and the Gini coefficient was also calculated for each TRB dataset. Phenotypes of unsorted samples were inferred by mapping TRB sequences from sorted subsets of the recipient or donor onto the same recipient's unsorted samples. Not all clones reach the TCRdb copy of this immuneACCESS table, which keeps in-frame sequences only. Checked studies attribute under half of the gap to unresolved V genes and leave the rest unexplained. The DNA was the basis for D and trimming; V, J and clone size are from that table. Present in this sample are about 43,000 clones, roughly 87% of which were seen just once. The ten top clones hold 2% to 2.5% of the sample.

The treatment or condition label for this specimen denotes: high-dose cyclophosphamide on days +3 and +4 as single-agent GVHD prophylaxis. For conditioning, the PTCy patients got busulfan and fludarabine, then a related or unrelated marrow graft, followed by cyclophosphamide on days +3 and +4. PTCy-treated patients were drawn from a prospective multi-institutional clinical trial. Mononuclear cells from peripheral blood and bone marrow were separated by Ficoll-Hypaque density centrifugation and then cryopreserved. The CDR3 holds 11 amino acids from the cysteine to the phenylalanine. The read is trimmed to its CDR3 DNA, 33 bases read in frame from base 1.

Sequenced material: PBMCs, taken 55 to 70 days after allogeneic stem cell transplant with posttransplant cyclophosphamide. Here the chain combines TRBV21-1 and TRBJ2-1; TRBD2, the D gene given by the table, was not confirmed from the DNA. TRBV21-1 represents a pseudogene. The TCR sequence derives from a male patient aged 60-70 years who received an allogeneic stem cell transplant from a related donor and was CMV-positive. Where a transplant has occurred, the graft donor may have supplied some of the T cells. The CDR3: CASSMEGEQFF. The sequenced DNA is TGTGCCAGCAGCATGGAGGGTGAGCAGTTCTTC.